These 4 T cell receptor beta chains were all obtained from the same sample, sequenced in a study of blood T cell repertoires in COVID-19. TCRdb keeps only in-frame clones here, not all; method: immunoSEQ multiplex PCR. The sample holds 95,000 or so clones; 70% to 80% are singletons and the top ten take roughly 20%. Input material: peripheral blood. These TCRs come from a woman older than 75 with active or convalescent COVID-19.

The genes are TRBV7-3 and TRBJ2-1; the match to TRBD2 covers 7 bases. The V gene end was trimmed by 4 bases and the J gene end by 1 base; junction bases not matched to a gene: 13. The CDR3 consists of 18 residues. Germline CDR1 reads SGHTA; CDR2 reads FQGTGA. The CDR3 loop reads CASSSGLGGRRSYNEQFF. The CDR3 region has the DNA TGTGCCAGCAGCTCCGGACTGGGCGGGAGAAGGTCCTACAATGAGCAGTTCTTC. Full variable domain (remainder filled in from reference TRBV7-3 and TRBJ2-1): GAGVSQTPSNKVTEKGKYVELRCDPISGHTALYWYRQSLGQGPEFLIYFQGTGAADDSGLPNDRFFAVRPEGSVSTLKIQRTERGDSAVYLCASSSGLGGRRSYNEQFFGPGTRLTVL.

This rearrangement joins TRBV5-4 to TRBJ2-4; 11 nucleotides align to TRBD2. Germline lookup yields CDR1 SGHNT and CDR2 YYREEE (reference sequence). Trimming removed 3 bases from V and 0 bases from J; junction bases left unmatched: 14. The CDR3 consists of 20 residues. The CDR3 DNA sequence: TGTGCCAGCAGCTCAAAGTGGGGGACTAGCGGTTTAGAAGCCAAAAACATTCAGTACTTC. Protein product: CASSSKWGTSGLEAKNIQYF.

In regard to this clone: Other DNA sequences in the same sample also yield this CDR3. This rearrangement joins TRBV6-6 to TRBJ2-2, with D unclear. Trimming shortened V by 6 bases and J by 0 bases, and 5 bases separated the two germline ends. CDR3 length: 13 amino acids. Germline CDR1 and CDR2: MNHNY and SVGAGI (reference sequence). The CDR3 sequence is CASRNSNTGELFF. The CDR3 nucleotides are TGTGCCAGCAGGAACTCGAACACCGGGGAGCTGTTTTTT.

Written as DNA, the CDR3 is TGTGCCAGCAGCTTCGAGGGACAGGGGGTCAATGAGCAGTTCTTC. Protein: CASSFEGQGVNEQFF. This sequence joins TRBV11-3 and TRBJ2-1; 11 nucleotides align to TRBD1. This CDR3 region has 15 residues. From germline, CDR1 is SGHNT and CDR2 YENEEA. V trimming: 3 bases; J trimming: 6 bases; junction bases outside the gene matches: 4.